This TCR beta chain was obtained from a study of T cells after yellow fever vaccination. Study-wide results and limits: Subsequent booster samples again held most clones from primary vaccination (around 96% CD4, 88% CD8).

The TCR cDNA carried a universal primer site and UMIs from 5'RACE template switching. From the 5' RACE reads, TCRdb called clonotypes with MiXCR, one entry per CDR3 protein. The table shows around 500,000 distinct CDR3 sequences, with 21% occurring only once. As to this clonotype: Antigen: not known.

This sequence originates from a man aged 18 to 30 who received the YFV17D yellow fever vaccine. The material sequenced was PBMCs, taken roughly 20 days after the first yellow fever vaccination.

CDR3 nucleotides: TGCAGTGCTAGATCCAGTTCAGATACGCAGTATTTT. Translating gives CSARSSSDTQYF. The gene calls are TRBV20-1 and TRBJ2-3; D uncertain. Germline lookup yields CDR1 DFQATT and CDR2 SNEGSKA (reference sequence). The V and J ends lost 2 bases and 4 bases respectively, with 7 bases between them. The CDR3 loop spans 12 amino acids.